Shown below are 2 T cell receptor beta chains from a single sample sequenced in a study of blood T cell repertoires in COVID-19 (dated by TCRdb to the early 2020s). Receptors were amplified or captured by the immunoSEQ multiplex PCR assay. The immuneACCESS repertoire file appears here via TCRdb, limited to in-frame rearrangements. These files lack a portion of the clones; in checked studies, under half of the deficit traces to unresolved V genes, and the cause of the others is not known. This sample has under 350,000 clones in its table, and approximately 86% of those were observed once. The ten largest make up about 4.2% of the sample. Material for sequencing was PBMCs or T cells enriched from blood (not recorded which). Receptors originate from a woman in her forties with acute COVID-19.

The chain recombines TRBV7-9 with TRBJ1-3, with 7 nucleotides matching TRBD1. The V gene's germline CDR1 is SEHNR and CDR2 FQNEAQ (reference sequence). The V gene end was trimmed by 5 bases and the J gene end by 4 bases; junction bases not matched to a gene: 8. CDR3 length equals 15 residues. In nucleotides, the CDR3 is TGTGCCAGCAGCCAGACGACAGGGTACGGAAACACCATATATTTT. As protein: CASSQTTGYGNTIYF.

The chain recombines TRBV5-6 with TRBJ1-5, with D possibly TRBD1 on 6 matching bases. CDR1 and CDR2 from the germline V gene are SGHDT and YYEEEE. The germline V and J ends were trimmed by 2 bases and 1 base, with 16 bases remaining between them. This CDR3 region has 17 residues. The CDR3 DNA reads TGTGCCAGCAGCTTTTCCAGGGGAAGTAAGAGCAATCAGCCCCAGCATTTT. Protein sequence: CASSFSRGSKSNQPQHF.